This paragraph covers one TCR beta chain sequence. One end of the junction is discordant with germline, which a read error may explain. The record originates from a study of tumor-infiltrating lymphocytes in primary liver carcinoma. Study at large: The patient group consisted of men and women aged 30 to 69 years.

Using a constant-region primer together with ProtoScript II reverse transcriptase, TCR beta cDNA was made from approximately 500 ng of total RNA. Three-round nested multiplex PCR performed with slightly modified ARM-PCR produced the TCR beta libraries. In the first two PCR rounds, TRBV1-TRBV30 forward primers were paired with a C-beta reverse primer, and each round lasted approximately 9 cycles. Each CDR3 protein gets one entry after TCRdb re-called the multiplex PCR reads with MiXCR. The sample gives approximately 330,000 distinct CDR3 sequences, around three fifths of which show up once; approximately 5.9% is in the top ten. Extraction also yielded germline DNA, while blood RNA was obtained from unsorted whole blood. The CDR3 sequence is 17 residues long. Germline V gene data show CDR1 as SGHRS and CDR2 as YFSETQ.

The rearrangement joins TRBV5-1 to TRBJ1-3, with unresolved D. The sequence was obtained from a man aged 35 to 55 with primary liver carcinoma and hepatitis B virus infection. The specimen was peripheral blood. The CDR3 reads CSSSLGSWLGSGNTIYF. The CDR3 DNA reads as TGCTCCAGCAGCTTGGGGTCGTGGTTGGGCTCTGGAAACACCATATATTTT.